Listed here are 15 T cell receptor beta chains from one sample, sequenced in a study of cytomegalovirus exposure and HLA in healthy donors. PCR amplification relied on 60 Vbeta primers (plus 13 Jbeta primers). Only in-frame clones appear in the TCRdb table, and some are missing; sequencing was by immunoSEQ multiplex PCR. This sample has roughly 140,000 clones, with 75% to 85% found just once. Input material: PBMCs. These receptors originate from a human donor in good health.

V gene TRBV4-2 combines with J gene TRBJ2-3; 9 nucleotides align to TRBD1. V shed 4 bases, J shed 2 bases, and the junction held 4 bases outside the gene matches. CDR1 is LGHNA, CDR2 YNFKEQ, per germline. This CDR3 region has 15 residues. CDR3 in DNA: TGTGCCAGCAGCCTCGGGACAGGGACCACAGATACGCAGTATTTT. Translated, it gives CASSLGTGTTDTQYF.

This chain links TRBV5-1 with TRBJ2-6, with 8 bases matching TRBD1. Germline-derived CDR1 and CDR2 are SGHRS and YFSETQ. Trimming at V came to 0 bases and at J to 1 base, leaving 3 bases not matched to a gene. The CDR3 is 17 residues long. The CDR3 DNA reads as TGCGCCAGCAGCTTGGGCGACAGGGGATCTGGGGCCAACGTCCTGACTTTC. It specifies CASSLGDRGSGANVLTF.

This clone was recorded once. The chain has TRBV9 and TRBJ1-4; D not resolved. The V and J ends lost 0 bases and 0 bases respectively, with 6 bases between them. CDR3 length: 15 amino acids. Per germline, CDR1 SGDLS and CDR2 YYNGEE. CDR3 DNA: TGTGCCAGCAGCGTAGGAACAGCAACTAATGAAAAACTGTTTTTT. Translation gives CASSVGTATNEKLFF. Full variable domain (missing parts from reference TRBV9 and TRBJ1-4): DSGVTQTPKHLITATGQRVTLRCSPRSGDLSVYWYQQSLDQGLQFLIQYYNGEERAKGNILERFSAQQFPDLHSELNLSSLELGDSALYFCASSVGTATNEKLFFGSGTQLSVL.

The V and J genes are TRBV7-8 and TRBJ1-1; D call uncertain. CDR1 and CDR2 (germline): SGHVS, FQNEAQ. V was pared by 2 bases and J by 3 bases, with 19 bases between. CDR3 length: 17 residues. CDR3 coding DNA: TGTGCCAGCAGCTTAAGGAAAGCCGTTTCGGGGTACACTGAAGCTTTCTTT. This gives the protein CASSLRKAVSGYTEAFF.

The V call is TRBV18, the J call TRBJ2-1; 7 bases are shared with TRBD2. The germline CDR1 and CDR2 sequences are KGHSH and LQKENI. This CDR3 is 17 amino acids long. Losses at the gene ends were 3 bases for V and 2 bases for J; bases not matched to a gene: 10. The CDR3 region has the DNA TGTGCCAGCTCACCGCCAAAGCGACTAGCAGCCTACAATGAGCAGTTCTTC. Translated, it gives CASSPPKRLAAYNEQFF.

The chain recombines TRBV29-1 with TRBJ1-4, with D tentatively TRBD1 (5 bases). The germline V gene has CDR1 SQVTM and CDR2 ANQGSEA. The germline V and J ends were trimmed by 7 bases and 5 bases, with 14 bases remaining between them. This CDR3 is built from 13 residues. DNA of the CDR3: TGCAGCGCTGGGGGGGTAGGGAATGAAAAACTGTTTTTT. This sequence encodes CSAGGVGNEKLFF.

The sample holds a few counts of this clone. This CDR3 is CASSQARGSTGELFF. In DNA, the CDR3 is TGCGCCAGCAGCCAAGCCAGGGGGAGCACCGGGGAGCTGTTTTTT. The J gene is TRBJ2-2, the V gene TRBV4-3; the match to TRBD1 covers 7 bases. The trim removed 1 base at V and 4 bases at J, leaving 3 bases unmatched. CDR3 length: 15 amino acids. Germline V gives CDR1 LGHNA, CDR2 YSLEER.

The rearrangement uses TRBV5-1 and TRBJ2-7, with 9 bases aligning to TRBD2. CDR1 is SGHRS, CDR2 YFSETQ, per germline. V was pared by 3 bases and J by 2 bases, with 3 bases of the junction left unmatched. This CDR3 is 14 amino acids long. CDR3 in amino acids: CASSYGLAPYEQYF. The DNA for the CDR3 is TGCGCCAGCAGCTACGGACTAGCGCCCTACGAGCAGTACTTC.

The J gene is TRBJ2-7, the V gene TRBV6-1; 8 nucleotides agree with TRBD2. CDR3 size: 15 residues. CDR1 and CDR2 from the germline V gene are MNHNS and SASEGT. V lost 2 bases to trimming and J lost 4 bases; unmatched junction nucleotides: 7. This CDR3 reads CASSERTGGPYEQYF. The CDR3 DNA reads TGTGCCAGCAGTGAACGGACGGGGGGGCCTTACGAGCAGTACTTC.

This clone has just a few counts. V usage is TRBV5-5 and J usage is TRBJ2-7, with 9 positions matching TRBD1. The CDR3 has 14 residues. J lost 4 bases, V lost 0 bases, and 2 bases had no gene match. Germline values: CDR1 SGHKS, CDR2 YYEKEE (reference sequence). CDR3 sequence (DNA): TGTGCCAGCAGCTTGGAGGACAGGGGATACGAGCAGTACTTC. Translated: CASSLEDRGYEQYF.

The V gene is TRBV5-6, the J gene TRBJ1-1; the match to TRBD1 covers 11 bases. Germline CDR1 reads SGHDT; CDR2 reads YYEEEE. The CDR3 is made up of 18 amino acids. Trimming took 4 bases from V and 3 from J; bases not matched to a gene: 14. The chain's CDR3 is CASSPILDRGRRYTEAFF. CDR3 in DNA: TGTGCCAGCAGCCCCATATTGGACAGGGGGCGCAGGTACACTGAAGCTTTCTTT.

The chain has TRBV5-1 and TRBJ1-1; the D is unclear. V was trimmed by 0 bases and J by 6 bases, leaving 12 bases between them. This CDR3 is built from 14 residues. The germline V gene has CDR1 SGHRS and CDR2 YFSETQ. The CDR3 loop reads CASSLGVRKPEAFF. CDR3 in DNA: TGCGCCAGCAGCTTGGGGGTCAGGAAGCCTGAAGCTTTCTTT.

The rearrangement joins TRBV30 to TRBJ2-7; D is uncertain. Looked up from germline, CDR1 is GTSNPN and CDR2 is SVGIG (reference sequence). Trimming left V 0 bases short and J 0 bases short, with 9 bases between. The CDR3 runs to 14 residues. The CDR3, as DNA: TGTGCCTGGAGTGTACTGCTGAGCTCCTACGAGCAGTACTTC. This gives the protein CAWSVLLSSYEQYF.

The chain uses TRBV4-2 and TRBJ1-2; TRBD1 might be the D (5 bases). The CDR3 spans 14 residues. Deletions cut 0 bases from V and 7 bases from J, with 12 bases between. Germline V lookup: CDR1 LGHNA, CDR2 YNFKEQ. The CDR3 region is CASSQDRATAGYTF. As DNA, the CDR3 is TGTGCCAGCAGCCAAGATAGGGCGACAGCTGGCTACACCTTC.

V gene TRBV4-2 combines with J gene TRBJ2-3, with D perhaps TRBD2 (5 bases). In germline, CDR1 is LGHNA, CDR2 YNFKEQ. V was pared by 2 bases and J by 6 bases, with 21 bases between. The CDR3 is made up of 17 amino acids. CDR3 residues: CASSQQLGEPSFDTQYF. Written as DNA, the CDR3 is TGTGCCAGCAGCCAACAACTGGGAGAACCGAGTTTTGATACGCAGTATTTT.